This T cell receptor beta chain was captured by sequencing in a study of T cells in localized non-small cell lung cancer. Germline values: CDR1 SGHAT, CDR2 FQNNGV. The V gene lost 4 bases and the J gene lost 2 bases, with 14 bases spanning the gap. The CDR3 consists of 16 residues. TCRdb keeps only in-frame clones here, not all; method: immunoSEQ multiplex PCR. The table lists roughly 35,000 clones, about nine tenths of them singletons. The material was peripheral blood, obtained before any cancer treatment. The chain uses TRBV11-2 and TRBJ2-2; D perhaps matches TRBD2 (6 bases). The TCR comes from a female donor of 60 years or more with stage I lung adenocarcinoma. The CDR3 coding sequence is TGTGCCAGCAGCTGCGCGGGCGGGACCAACACCGGGGAGCTGTTTTTT. Its translation: CASSCAGGTNTGELFF.